In its sample, the clone carrying this TCR beta chain was seen once. Its antigen is currently unknown. The data originate from a study of blood T cells in healthy people across ages. Study-wide points: Naive CD4+ cell counts and diversity both ran higher in long-lived than in aged donors. Any conclusive comparison of naive versus antigen-experienced cells was prevented by using unsorted PBMCs.

With 4 bases removed from V and 1 base from J, the gap between germline ends came to 10 bases. The CDR3 is 14 residues long. Germline values: CDR1 SGHTA, CDR2 FQGTGA. With a J-beta primer mix and a sample-barcoded 5' primer, a second PCR ran roughly 6 to 11 cycles. A minimum of 2.5 million CDR3-containing paired-end reads was obtained for each sample. TCRdb processed the 5' RACE reads anew with MiXCR; each CDR3 protein has one entry. This sample carries approximately 600,000 distinct CDR3 sequences, approximately 59% of them seen once, and the ten largest clones take 35% to 40%. Sequenced: blood. The chain employs TRBV7-3 and TRBJ1-1; no definite D call. The source of this sequence is a man in his fifties or sixties in good health. The CDR3 DNA reads as TGTGCCAGCAGCTCGGGAGGACCGAACACTGAAGCTTTCTTT. Its protein product is CASSSGGPNTEAFF.